This T cell receptor (beta chain) was sequenced in a study of blood T cell repertoires in COVID-19. Study in general: PBMCs, B-cell-depleted T cells, or T cells were the source of the cDNA or gDNA that made up the material.

Generated by immunoSEQ multiplex PCR, the TCRdb table keeps only in-frame clones and is missing some. The sample includes hundreds of thousands of clones, around 80% of them seen just once. The sequence was obtained from a woman aged 40 to 49 with active or convalescent COVID-19. Material for sequencing was peripheral blood.

CDR3 sequence: CASSLRVLDIQYF. The CDR3 DNA reads as TGTGCCAGCAGTCTCAGGGTTTTAGACATTCAGTACTTC. This chain uses TRBV28 with TRBJ2-4; D possibly corresponds to TRBD1 (5 bases). The V end lost 5 bases, the J end lost 8 bases, and 13 bases lay between the germline ends. CDR1 MDHEN and CDR2 SYDVKM come from the germline V gene. The CDR3 runs 13 residues.